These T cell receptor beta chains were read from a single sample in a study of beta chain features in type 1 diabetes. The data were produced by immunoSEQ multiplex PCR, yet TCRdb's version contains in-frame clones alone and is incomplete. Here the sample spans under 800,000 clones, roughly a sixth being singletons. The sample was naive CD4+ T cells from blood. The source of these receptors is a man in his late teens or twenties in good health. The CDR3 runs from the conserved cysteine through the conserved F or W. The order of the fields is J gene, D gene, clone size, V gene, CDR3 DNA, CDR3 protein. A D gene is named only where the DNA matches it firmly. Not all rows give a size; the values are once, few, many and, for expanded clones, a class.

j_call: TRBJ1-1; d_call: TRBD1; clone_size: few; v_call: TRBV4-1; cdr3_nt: TGCGCCAGCAGCCAAGAAAGGACAGGGGCTTTCTTT; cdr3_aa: CASSQERTGAFF
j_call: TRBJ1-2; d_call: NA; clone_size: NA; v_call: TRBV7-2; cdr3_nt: TGTGCCAGCAGCGGAGGGACACTATCTAACTATGGCTACACCTTC; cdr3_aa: CASSGGTLSNYGYTF
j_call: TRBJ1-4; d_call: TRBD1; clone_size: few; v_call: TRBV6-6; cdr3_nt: TGTGCCAGCAGGGGACAGGTGGCTAATGAAAAACTGTTTTTT; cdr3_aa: CASRGQVANEKLFF
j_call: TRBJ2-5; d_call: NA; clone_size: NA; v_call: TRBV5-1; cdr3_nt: TGCGCCAGCAGCTTAGAAGGTTTTGGAAAGACCCAGTACTTC; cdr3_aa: CASSLEGFGKTQYF
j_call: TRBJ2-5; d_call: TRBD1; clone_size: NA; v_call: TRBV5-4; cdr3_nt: TGTGCCAGCAGCTATCCCAGACAGGGGGAAGAGACCCAGTACTTC; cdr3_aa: CASSYPRQGEETQYF
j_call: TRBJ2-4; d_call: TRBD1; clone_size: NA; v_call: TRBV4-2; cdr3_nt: TGTGCCAGCAGCCCCGGGACAGCAACCGGACCCAACAAACTAGCCAAAAACATTCAGTACTTC; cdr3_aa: CASSPGTATGPNKLAKNIQYF
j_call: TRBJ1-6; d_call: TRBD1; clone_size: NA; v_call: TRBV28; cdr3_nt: TGTGCCAGCAGTCCGGGACAGACGAATTCACCCCTCCACTTT; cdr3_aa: CASSPGQTNSPLHF
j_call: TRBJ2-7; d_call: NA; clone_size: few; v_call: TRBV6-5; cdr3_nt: TGTGCCAGCGCAGGACCCTACGAGCAGTACTTC; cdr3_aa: CASAGPYEQYF
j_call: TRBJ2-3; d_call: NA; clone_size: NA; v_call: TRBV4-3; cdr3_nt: TGCGCCAGCAGCCAAGATTCCGTAGATACGCAGTATTTT; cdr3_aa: CASSQDSVDTQYF
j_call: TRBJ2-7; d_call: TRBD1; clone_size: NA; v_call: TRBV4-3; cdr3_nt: TGCGCCAGCAGCCAACAAGACAGGGTCTCCGAGCAGTACTTC; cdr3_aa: CASSQQDRVSEQYF
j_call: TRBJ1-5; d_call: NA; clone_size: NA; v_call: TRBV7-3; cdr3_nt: TGTGCCAGCAGCTTAACGGCCGCCGGGCAGCCCCAGCATTTT; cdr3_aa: CASSLTAAGQPQHF
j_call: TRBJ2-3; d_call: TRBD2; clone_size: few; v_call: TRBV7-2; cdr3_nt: TGTGCCAGCAGCTTAGAAGTTCATGGGCTAGCGGGAGGGTTGGATACGCAGTATTTT; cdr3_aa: CASSLEVHGLAGGLDTQYF
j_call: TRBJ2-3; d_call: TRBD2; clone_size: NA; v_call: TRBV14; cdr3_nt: TGTGCCAGCAGCATCGCGGGAGGACCAGATACGCAGTATTTT; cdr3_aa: CASSIAGGPDTQYF
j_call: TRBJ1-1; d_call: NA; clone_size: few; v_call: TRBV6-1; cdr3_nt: TGTGCCAGCAGGATGGAACGATTGAACACTGAAGCTTTCTTT; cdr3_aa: CASRMERLNTEAFF
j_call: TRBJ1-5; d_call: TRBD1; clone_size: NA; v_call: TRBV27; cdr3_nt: TGTGCCAGCAGTATCCGGACAGGCGACGGCAATCAGCCCCAGCATTTT; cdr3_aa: CASSIRTGDGNQPQHF
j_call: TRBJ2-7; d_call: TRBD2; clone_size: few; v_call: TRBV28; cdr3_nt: TGTGCCAGCAGTCCGGGACTAGCGGGACAGCAGTACTTC; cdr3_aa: CASSPGLAGQQYF
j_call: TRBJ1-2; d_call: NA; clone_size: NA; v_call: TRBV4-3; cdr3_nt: TGCGCCAGCAGCCAAGAGTGGGGGGCTACCCTCTATGGCTACACCTTC; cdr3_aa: CASSQEWGATLYGYTF
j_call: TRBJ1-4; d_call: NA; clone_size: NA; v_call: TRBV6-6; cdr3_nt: TGTGCCAGCAGTTCTCGCCTCGGGGGGCTCCCTGAAAAACTGTTTTTT; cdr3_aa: CASSSRLGGLPEKLFF
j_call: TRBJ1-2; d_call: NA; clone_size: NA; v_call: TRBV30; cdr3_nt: TGTGCCTGGCCCCGCCCGGTCTATGGCTACACCTTC; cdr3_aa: CAWPRPVYGYTF
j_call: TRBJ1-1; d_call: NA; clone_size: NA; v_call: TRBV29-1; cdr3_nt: TGCAGCGTTGGGCCGGGGCACACTGAAGCTTTCTTT; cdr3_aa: CSVGPGHTEAFF
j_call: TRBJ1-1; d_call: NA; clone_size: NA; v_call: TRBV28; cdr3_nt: TGTGCCAGCAGTTTCATGACGAACACTGAAGCTTTCTTT; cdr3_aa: CASSFMTNTEAFF
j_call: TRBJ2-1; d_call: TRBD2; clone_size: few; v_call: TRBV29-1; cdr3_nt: TGCAGCGTCGCCCGACAAATCCCGGGACTAGCGTATACCAATGAGCAGTTCTTC; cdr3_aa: CSVARQIPGLAYTNEQFF
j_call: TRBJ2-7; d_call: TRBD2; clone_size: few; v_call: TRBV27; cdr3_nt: TGTGTGAGCAGTTTGATCGGGACTAGCGGCTCCTACGAGCAGTACTTC; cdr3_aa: CVSSLIGTSGSYEQYF
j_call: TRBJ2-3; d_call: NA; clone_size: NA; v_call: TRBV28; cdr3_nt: TGTGCCAGCAGTCCTCCGCAGTATTTT; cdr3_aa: CASSPPQYF
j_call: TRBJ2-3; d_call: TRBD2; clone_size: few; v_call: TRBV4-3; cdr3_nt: TGCGCCAGCAGCCCAAGATGGGGACTAGCGGGAGTATTACCTGGCACAGATACGCAGTATTTT; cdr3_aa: CASSPRWGLAGVLPGTDTQYF
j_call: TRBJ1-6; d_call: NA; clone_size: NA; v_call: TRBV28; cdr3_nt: TGTGCCAGCAGTTTGGGGTACTCACCCCTCCACTTT; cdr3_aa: CASSLGYSPLHF